The 10 T cell receptor beta chains in this list originate from one sample, sequenced in a study of T cells after yellow fever vaccination. One entry per CDR3 protein results from TCRdb running MiXCR on the 5' RACE reads. The sample includes some 320,000 distinct CDR3 sequences, approximately 4% of them seen just once. The material sequenced was PBMCs, taken 5 days after the yellow fever booster vaccination. Receptor source: a man in his late teens or twenties who received the YFV17D yellow fever vaccine.

This clonotype was detected only a few times. A read error may be the cause here, since a much bigger clone is one base away. This chain links TRBV5-1 with TRBJ2-3; D gene unclear. Germline loops: CDR1 SGHRS, CDR2 YFSETQ. There are 14 residues in the CDR3. CDR3 amino acids: CASSHDGSTNTQYF. In DNA, the CDR3 is TGCGCCAGCAGCCACGACGGTAGCACAAATACGCAGTATTTT.

The V and J genes are TRBV4-2 and TRBJ2-3; 12 positions match TRBD1. The CDR3 contains 16 residues. Per germline, CDR1 LGHNA and CDR2 YNFKEQ. Trimming cost V 7 bases and J 4 bases; bases outside gene matches: 9. CDR3: CASTVGQGAQADTQYF. As DNA, the CDR3 is TGTGCCAGCACTGTGGGACAGGGGGCGCAAGCAGATACGCAGTATTTT.

This clonotype was recorded many times. The chain employs TRBV19 and TRBJ2-3; D might be TRBD1 or TRBD2, each matching 6 bases. Deletions cut 11 bases from V and 11 bases from J, with 26 bases between. The CDR3 spans 14 residues. Germline CDR1 and CDR2: LNHDA and SQIVND (reference sequence). CDR3 sequence reads: CAGGHPTSPWGQYF. DNA of the CDR3: TGTGCCGGGGGGCATCCGACGAGTCCCTGGGGGCAGTATTTT.

The chain uses TRBV5-4 and TRBJ2-2; no clear D gene. The CDR3 has 14 residues. From germline, CDR1 is SGHNT and CDR2 YYREEE (reference sequence). V gave up 3 bases and J gave up 3 bases, with 9 bases separating them. The CDR3 coding sequence is TGTGCCAGCAGCTCCGACCTAGACACCGGGGAGCTGTTTTTT. Its translation: CASSSDLDTGELFF.

This clonotype has just a few counts. The chain has TRBV5-1 and TRBJ1-1; D gene unclear. The CDR3 is 14 amino acids. Germline CDR1 SGHRS, CDR2 YFSETQ. V gave up 0 bases and J gave up 1 base, with 7 bases separating them. In DNA, the CDR3 is TGCGCCAGCAGCTTGGAGTCAGCGAACACTGAAGCTTTCTTT. It encodes CASSLESANTEAFF.

The chain recombines TRBV10-3 with TRBJ1-1; D perhaps matches TRBD1 (5 bases). V was pared by 4 bases and J by 5 bases, with 11 bases between. This CDR3 region has 13 residues. Germline V CDR1 and CDR2: ENHRY, SYGVKD. CDR3 coding DNA: TGTGCCATCAGTGGCGCCGGGGGGACTGAAGCTTTCTTT. The encoded protein is CAISGAGGTEAFF.

This clonotype was detected many times. The rearrangement links TRBV28 to TRBJ1-5; 9 bases are a match to TRBD1. This CDR3 contains 17 residues. CDR1 and CDR2 (germline): MDHEN, SYDVKM. J gave up 4 bases and V 7 bases, and 14 bases lay outside the gene matches. CDR3 nucleotides: TGTGCCAGCACTCTGGACAGGGGCCTCTCTTTTAATCAGCCCCAGCATTTT. As protein: CASTLDRGLSFNQPQHF.

This clonotype was seen more than once but under ten times. V gene TRBV27 combines with J gene TRBJ2-1; D not certain. Germline V CDR1 and CDR2: MNHEY, SMNVEV (reference sequence). The CDR3 covers 14 residues. The ends were cut back, 0 bases at V and 13 bases at J, with 16 bases in the middle. The CDR3, as DNA: TGTGCCAGCAGTTTATCCTCGGAAGGCCCAACCCAGTTCTTC. It translates to CASSLSSEGPTQFF.

CDR3 nucleotide sequence: TGCAGTGTTCCTGGAGCAGATACGCAGTATTTT. As protein: CSVPGADTQYF. This chain joins TRBV20-1 and TRBJ2-3, with D unresolved. V lost 7 bases, J lost 4 bases, and 9 bases lay in between. CDR3 length: 11 residues. Germline values: CDR1 DFQATT, CDR2 SNEGSKA (reference sequence).

This clonotype was seen a handful of times. The DNA of the CDR3 is TGTGCCAGCAGCTCAATGGGGGCAGGGGAGAGGACTGAAGCTTTCTTT. Translating gives CASSSMGAGERTEAFF. The chain recombines TRBV7-8 with TRBJ1-1; possible D gene TRBD1, 6 bases. V was pared by 4 bases and J by 5 bases, with 20 bases between. Germline V gene sequence: CDR1 SGHVS, CDR2 FQNEAQ. The CDR3 length is 16 residues.